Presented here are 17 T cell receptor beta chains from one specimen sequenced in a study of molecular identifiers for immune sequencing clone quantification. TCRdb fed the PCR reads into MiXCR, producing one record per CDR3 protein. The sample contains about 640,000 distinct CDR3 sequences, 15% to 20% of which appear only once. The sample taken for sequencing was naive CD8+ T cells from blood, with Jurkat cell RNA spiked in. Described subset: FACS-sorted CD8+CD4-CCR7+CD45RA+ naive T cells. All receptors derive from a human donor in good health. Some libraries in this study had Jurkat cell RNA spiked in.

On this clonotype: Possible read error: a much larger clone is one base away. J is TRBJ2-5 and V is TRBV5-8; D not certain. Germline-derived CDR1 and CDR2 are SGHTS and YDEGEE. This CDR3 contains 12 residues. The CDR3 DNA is TGTGCCAGCAGCTTGGACATGGAGACCCAGCACTTC. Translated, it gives CASSLDMETQHF.

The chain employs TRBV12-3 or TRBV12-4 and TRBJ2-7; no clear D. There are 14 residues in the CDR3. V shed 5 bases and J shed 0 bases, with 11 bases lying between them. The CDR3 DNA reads TGTGCCAGCAGTCCTCGGATCTCCTCCTACGAGCAGTACTTC. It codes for CASSPRISSYEQYF.

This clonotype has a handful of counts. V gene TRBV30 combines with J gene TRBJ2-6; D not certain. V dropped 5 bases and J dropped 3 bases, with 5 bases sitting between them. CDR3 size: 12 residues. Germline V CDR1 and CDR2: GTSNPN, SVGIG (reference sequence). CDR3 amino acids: CAWLYGANVLTF. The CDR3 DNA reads TGTGCCTGGCTATATGGGGCCAACGTCCTGACTTTC.

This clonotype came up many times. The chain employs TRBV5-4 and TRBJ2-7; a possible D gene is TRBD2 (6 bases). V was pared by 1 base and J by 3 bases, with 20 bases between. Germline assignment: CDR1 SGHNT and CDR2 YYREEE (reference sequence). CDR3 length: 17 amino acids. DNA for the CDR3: TGTGCCAGCAGCTTGTCAAGCACGGCGGGGCTCATCTACGAGCAGTACTTC. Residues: CASSLSSTAGLIYEQYF.

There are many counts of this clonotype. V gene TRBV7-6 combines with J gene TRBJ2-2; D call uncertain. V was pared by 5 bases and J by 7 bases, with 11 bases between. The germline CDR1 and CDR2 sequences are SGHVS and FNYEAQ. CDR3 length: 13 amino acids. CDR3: CASSRDWGGELFF. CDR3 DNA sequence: TGTGCCAGCAGCCGAGATTGGGGCGGGGAGCTGTTTTTT.

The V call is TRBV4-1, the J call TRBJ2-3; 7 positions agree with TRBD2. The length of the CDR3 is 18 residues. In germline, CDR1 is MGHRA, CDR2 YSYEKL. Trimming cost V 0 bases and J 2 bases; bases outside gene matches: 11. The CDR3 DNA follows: TGCGCCAGCAGCCAAGAAGTTCGGCTAGCGGTTTTCACAGATACGCAGTATTTT. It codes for CASSQEVRLAVFTDTQYF.

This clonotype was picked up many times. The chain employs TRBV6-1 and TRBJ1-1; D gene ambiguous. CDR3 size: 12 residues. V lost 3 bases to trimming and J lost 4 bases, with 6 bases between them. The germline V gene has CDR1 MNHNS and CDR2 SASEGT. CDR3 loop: CASSEGFTEAFF. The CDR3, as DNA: TGTGCCAGCAGTGAGGGGTTCACTGAAGCTTTCTTT.

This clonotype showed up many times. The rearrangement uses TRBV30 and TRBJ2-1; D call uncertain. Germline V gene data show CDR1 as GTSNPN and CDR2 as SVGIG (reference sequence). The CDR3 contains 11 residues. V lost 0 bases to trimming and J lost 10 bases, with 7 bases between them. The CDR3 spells CAWSVVGEQFF. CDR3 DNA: TGTGCCTGGAGTGTAGTCGGAGAGCAGTTCTTC.

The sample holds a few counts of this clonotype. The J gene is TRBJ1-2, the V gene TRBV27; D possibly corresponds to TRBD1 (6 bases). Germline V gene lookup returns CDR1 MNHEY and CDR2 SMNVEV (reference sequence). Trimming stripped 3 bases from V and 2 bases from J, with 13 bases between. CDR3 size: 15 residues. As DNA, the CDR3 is TGTGCCAGCAGTTTCGGCGGGGGCGCAAACTATGGCTACACCTTC. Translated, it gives CASSFGGGANYGYTF.

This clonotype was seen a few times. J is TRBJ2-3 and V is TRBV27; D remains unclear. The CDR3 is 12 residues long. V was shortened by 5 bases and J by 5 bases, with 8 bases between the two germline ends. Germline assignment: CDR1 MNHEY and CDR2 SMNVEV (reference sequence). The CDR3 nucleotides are TGTGCCAGCAGTCCCCGACAAGATACGCAGTATTTT. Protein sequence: CASSPRQDTQYF.

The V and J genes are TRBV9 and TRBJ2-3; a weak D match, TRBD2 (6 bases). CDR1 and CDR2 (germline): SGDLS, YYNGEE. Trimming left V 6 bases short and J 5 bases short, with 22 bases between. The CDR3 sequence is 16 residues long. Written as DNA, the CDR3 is TGTGCCAGCAACCTCCTAGCCGGGAGATTGGAAGATACGCAGTATTTT. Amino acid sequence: CASNLLAGRLEDTQYF.

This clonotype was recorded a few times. The CDR3 sequence is CASSPRGTSGTTHNEQFF. The CDR3 DNA reads as TGTGCCAGCAGCCCACGGGGTACTAGCGGGACGACCCACAATGAGCAGTTCTTC. The chain recombines TRBV27 with TRBJ2-1; 10 bases align to TRBD2. Germline values: CDR1 MNHEY, CDR2 SMNVEV (reference sequence). The CDR3 has 18 amino acids. J lost 5 bases, V lost 6 bases, and 16 bases had no gene match.

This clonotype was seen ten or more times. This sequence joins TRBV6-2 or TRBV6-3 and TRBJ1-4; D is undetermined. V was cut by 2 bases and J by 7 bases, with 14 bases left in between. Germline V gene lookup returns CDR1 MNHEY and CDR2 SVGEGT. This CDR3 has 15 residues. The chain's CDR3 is CASSYPREDGEKLFF. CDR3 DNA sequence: TGTGCCAGCAGTTACCCACGGGAAGATGGTGAAAAACTGTTTTTT.

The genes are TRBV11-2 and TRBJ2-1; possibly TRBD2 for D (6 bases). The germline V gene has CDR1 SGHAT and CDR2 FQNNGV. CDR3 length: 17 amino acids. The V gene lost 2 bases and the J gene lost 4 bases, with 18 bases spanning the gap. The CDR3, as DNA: TGTGCCAGCAGCTTAAATCTGGACGGGAGTAAGTACAATGAGCAGTTCTTC. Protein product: CASSLNLDGSKYNEQFF.

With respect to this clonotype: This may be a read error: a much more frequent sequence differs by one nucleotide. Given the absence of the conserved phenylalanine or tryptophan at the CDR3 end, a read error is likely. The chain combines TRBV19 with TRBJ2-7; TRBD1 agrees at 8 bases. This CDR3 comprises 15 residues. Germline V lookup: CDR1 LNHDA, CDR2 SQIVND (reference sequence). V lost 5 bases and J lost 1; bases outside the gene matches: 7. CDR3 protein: CASSGGTGLSYEQYL. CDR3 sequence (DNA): TGTGCCAGTAGTGGTGGGACAGGCCTTTCCTACGAGCAGTACTTG.

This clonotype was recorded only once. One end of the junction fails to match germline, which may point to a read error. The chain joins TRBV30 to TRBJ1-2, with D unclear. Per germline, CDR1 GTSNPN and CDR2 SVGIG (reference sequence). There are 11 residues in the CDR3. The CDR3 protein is CAWELGYGCTF. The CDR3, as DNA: TGTGCCTGGGAATTAGGGTATGGCTGCACCTTC.

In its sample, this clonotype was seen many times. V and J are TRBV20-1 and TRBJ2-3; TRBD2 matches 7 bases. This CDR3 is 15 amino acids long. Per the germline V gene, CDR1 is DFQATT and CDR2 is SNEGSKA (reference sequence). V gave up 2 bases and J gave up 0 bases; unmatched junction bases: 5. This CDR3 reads CSARNLAESTDTQYF. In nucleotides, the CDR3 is TGCAGTGCTAGAAACCTAGCGGAGAGCACAGATACGCAGTATTTT.